Listed below are T cell receptor beta chains from one sample, sequenced in a study of cytomegalovirus exposure and HLA in healthy donors. Data came from immunoSEQ multiplex PCR; TCRdb stores just in-frame clones and leaves some out. Of 100,000 to 150,000 clones detected, 80% to 90% appear once; the ten largest clones hold about 10%. Sequences were obtained from PBMCs. The receptors were gathered from a male donor in good health and CMV-seropositive. Both conserved end residues are part of each CDR3. D genes are given only for firm matches.

v_call	d_call	cdr3_aa
TRBV15	NA	CATSGTPEAPHYEQYF
TRBV20-1	NA	CSASTGDEQFF
TRBV29-1	NA	CSVEDHGFGYGYTF
TRBV18	NA	CASSPSAGDTGELFF
TRBV2	TRBD2	CASSGLAGGETQYF
TRBV27	TRBD1	CASSQDRGYQPQHF
TRBV19	TRBD2	CASSDSGREEQYF
TRBV6-6	NA	CASSYSSSGTEAFF
TRBV5-1	NA	CASSAGRGGTGELFF
TRBV11-2	NA	CASREGNNYGYTF
TRBV11-3	TRBD1	CASSPGTGASYEQYF
TRBV5-1	TRBD1	CASSLVYAGQGVETQYF
TRBV7-6	NA	CASSLNRAAASNTGELFF
TRBV30	NA	CAWSSARGGDTEAFF
TRBV7-2	TRBD1	CASSLAERGREKLFF
TRBV5-1	TRBD2	CASSPGTSGIYEQYF